A single sample gave rise to the 15 T cell receptor beta chains below, sequenced in a study of CD8 T cells in ankylosing spondylitis. Study conclusions and caveats: Roughly 8 highly homologous variants formed a TCR beta motif that appeared characteristic of ankylosing spondylitis blood.

TCRdb used MiXCR to reprocess the 5' RACE reads, holding one entry per CDR3 protein. This sample carries approximately 550,000 distinct CDR3 sequences, roughly 13% of them seen once, and the ten largest clones take approximately 6.3%. For these TCRs, the target antigens are not known. Sequenced: blood, either unsorted or a sorted T cell fraction (not recorded which). Receptors originate from a male donor with ankylosing spondylitis.

In this sample, this clonotype turned up many times. V and J are TRBV24-1 and TRBJ2-5; 8 bases map to TRBD1. The CDR3 spans 18 residues. The germline V gene encodes CDR1 KGHDR and CDR2 SFDVKD. V shed 2 bases, J shed 2 bases, and the junction held 12 bases outside the gene matches. The CDR3 DNA follows: TGTGCCACCAGTGATTCACGGACAGGGCGTGACTTTCAAGAGACCCAGTACTTC. It is translated as CATSDSRTGRDFQETQYF.

This rearrangement joins TRBV20-1 to TRBJ1-3, with a possible D match to TRBD1 (5 bases). Germline V gene lookup returns CDR1 DFQATT and CDR2 SNEGSKA (reference sequence). CDR3 size: 13 residues. Trimming removed 1 base from V and 8 bases from J, with 12 bases in between. The CDR3 DNA sequence: TGCAGTGCTAGAGTTGGCAGGGCGGACACCATATATTTT. Protein: CSARVGRADTIYF.

The chain couples TRBV7-2 to TRBJ2-2, with 9 nucleotides matching TRBD1. The ends lost 4 bases at V and 5 bases at J; junction bases unmatched: 8. This CDR3 region has 16 residues. The germline V gene has CDR1 SGHTA and CDR2 FQGNSA. In DNA form, the CDR3 reads TGTGCCAGCAGCTCGAGGACAGGGGAAGGAACCGGGGAGCTGTTTTTT. Translation gives CASSSRTGEGTGELFF.

The J gene is TRBJ1-6, the V gene TRBV5-1, with no clear D. The CDR3 sequence is 14 residues long. Germline lookup yields CDR1 SGHRS and CDR2 YFSETQ. V was pared by 0 bases and J by 6 bases, with 7 bases between. The CDR3: CASSLDPSNSPLHF. The CDR3 DNA sequence: TGCGCCAGCAGCTTGGACCCGTCTAATTCACCCCTCCACTTT.

This clonotype was found a few times. This chain uses TRBV3-1 with TRBJ2-2, with TRBD1 as a possible D gene (6 bases). Germline-derived CDR1 and CDR2 are LGHDT and YNNKEL (reference sequence). Trimming pared 3 bases from V and 0 bases from J, leaving 11 bases between. The CDR3 is 16 amino acids. The DNA for the CDR3 is TGTGCCAGCAGCCAGGCCTGGGACACGAACACCGGGGAGCTGTTTTTT. Its protein product is CASSQAWDTNTGELFF.

The chain couples TRBV15 to TRBJ1-1, with TRBD1 as a possible D gene (6 bases). The CDR3 runs to 13 residues. Germline CDR1 is LNHNV and CDR2 is YYDKDF (reference sequence). V lost 0 bases to trimming and J lost 7 bases, with 9 bases between them. The CDR3 loop reads CATSRDRGNEAFF. CDR3 sequence (DNA): TGTGCCACCAGCAGAGACAGGGGAAATGAAGCTTTCTTT.

This clonotype was recorded a few times. The chain employs TRBV5-1 and TRBJ2-1; TRBD2 matches 8 bases. V lost 0 bases to trimming and J lost 8 bases; unmatched junction nucleotides: 7. This CDR3 comprises 15 residues. Germline assignment: CDR1 SGHRS and CDR2 YFSETQ. CDR3 sequence: CASSLESSGKYEQFF. In nucleotides, the CDR3 is TGCGCCAGCAGCTTGGAGAGTAGCGGGAAATATGAGCAGTTCTTC.

In this sample, this clonotype turned up a few times. V is TRBV6-1 and J is TRBJ1-1; a weak D match, TRBD1 (5 bases). Trimming shortened V by 4 bases and J by 4 bases, and 13 bases separated the two germline ends. The CDR3 covers 14 residues. Germline assignment: CDR1 MNHNS and CDR2 SASEGT. DNA of the CDR3: TGTGCCAGCAGTGCCTCAGGGAGGGTCACTGAAGCTTTCTTT. This encodes CASSASGRVTEAFF.

The chain joins TRBV30 to TRBJ1-2; the D gene is possibly TRBD1 (5 bases). Germline assignment: CDR1 GTSNPN and CDR2 SVGIG (reference sequence). V was pared by 5 bases and J by 8 bases, with 18 bases between. CDR3 size: 13 residues. CDR3 in DNA: TGTGCCTGGGCTCGCGGGCCCCCAGGGGGCTACACCTTC. Amino acid sequence: CAWARGPPGGYTF. The full variable domain, with the rest looked up from reference TRBV30 and TRBJ1-2, is SQTIHQWPATLVQPVGSPLSLECTVEGTSNPNLYWYRQAAGRGLQLLFYSVGIGQISSEVPQNLSASRPQDRQFILSSKKLLLSDSGFYLCAWARGPPGGYTFGSGTRLTVV.

The chain uses TRBV20-1 and TRBJ2-1, with 7 bases lining up with TRBD2. The J segment lost 6 bases and the V segment lost 6 bases, leaving 14 bases of the junction unmatched. CDR3 size: 15 residues. Germline values: CDR1 DFQATT, CDR2 SNEGSKA (reference sequence). The CDR3: CSAPASRESGNEQFF. CDR3 bases: TGCAGTGCCCCTGCCTCGCGGGAGTCAGGCAATGAGCAGTTCTTC.

In this sample, this clonotype turned up many times. CDR3 loop: CAISEGSGSYEQYF. DNA for the CDR3: TGTGCCATCAGTGAGGGTAGCGGATCCTACGAGCAGTACTTC. The V gene is TRBV10-3, the J gene TRBJ2-7, with TRBD2 as a possible D gene (6 bases). Germline loops: CDR1 ENHRY, CDR2 SYGVKD. With 2 bases removed from V and 1 base from J, the gap between germline ends came to 9 bases. CDR3 size: 14 residues.

The chain recombines TRBV7-2 with TRBJ1-4; 12 positions agree with TRBD1. The CDR3 extends over 17 amino acids. Unmatched junction bases numbered 9, after V lost 0 bases and J lost 10 bases. Germline-derived CDR1 and CDR2 are SGHTA and FQGNSA. Written as DNA, the CDR3 is TGTGCCAGCAGCTTAGCCCCGGCGGGACAGGGGGCGGGAAAACTGTTTTTT. Its protein product is CASSLAPAGQGAGKLFF. The complete variable domain, with remaining parts taken from reference TRBV7-2 and TRBJ1-4, reads GAGVSQSPSNKVTEKGKDVELRCDPISGHTALYWYRQSLGQGLEFLIYFQGNSAPDKSGLPSDRFSAERTGGSVSTLTIQRTQQEDSAVYLCASSLAPAGQGAGKLFFGSGTQLSVL.

This chain connects TRBV5-1 to TRBJ2-7; TRBD1 matches at 11 bases. V dropped 3 bases and J dropped 7; count of bases not matched to a gene: 6. Germline-derived CDR1 and CDR2 are SGHRS and YFSETQ. This CDR3 contains 14 residues. The CDR3 DNA is TGCGCCAGCAGCTCGGGACAGGGGGGCGGAGAGCAGTACTTC. This gives the protein CASSSGQGGGEQYF.

This clonotype occurred a few times. The chain couples TRBV20-1 to TRBJ2-7; TRBD1 agrees at 8 bases. Germline lookup yields CDR1 DFQATT and CDR2 SNEGSKA (reference sequence). V shed 6 bases and J 6 bases; nucleotides not matched to a gene: 7. This CDR3 is 12 amino acids long. The CDR3 spells CSARTGKSEQYF. CDR3 coding DNA: TGCAGTGCGAGGACAGGGAAGTCCGAGCAGTACTTC.

This clonotype occurred once. With a much larger clone just one base away, this may be a read error. The V and J genes are TRBV12-3 or TRBV12-4 and TRBJ2-6; D assignment may be TRBD1 or TRBD2 (5 bases each). The CDR3 is 15 amino acids. DNA of the CDR3: TGTGCCAGCAGTTTTTTGAGGGATGGGGCCAACGTCCAGACTTTC. It encodes CASSFLRDGANVQTF.